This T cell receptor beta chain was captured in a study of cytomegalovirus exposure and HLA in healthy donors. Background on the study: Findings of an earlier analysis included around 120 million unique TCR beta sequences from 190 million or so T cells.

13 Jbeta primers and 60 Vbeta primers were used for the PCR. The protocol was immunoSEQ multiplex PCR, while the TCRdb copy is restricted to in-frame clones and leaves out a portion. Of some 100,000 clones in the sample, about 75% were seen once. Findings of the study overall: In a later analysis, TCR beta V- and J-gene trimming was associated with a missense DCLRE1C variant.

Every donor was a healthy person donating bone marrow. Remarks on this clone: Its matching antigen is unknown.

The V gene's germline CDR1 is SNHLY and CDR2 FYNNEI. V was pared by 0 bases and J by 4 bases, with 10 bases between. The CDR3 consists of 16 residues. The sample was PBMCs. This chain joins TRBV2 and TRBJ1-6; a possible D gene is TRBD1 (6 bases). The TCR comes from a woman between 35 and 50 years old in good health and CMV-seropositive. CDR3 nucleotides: TGTGCCAGCAGTGAAGCTTTTGGACAGTATAATTCACCCCTCCACTTT. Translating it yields CASSEAFGQYNSPLHF. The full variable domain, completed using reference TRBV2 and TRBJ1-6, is EPEVTQTPSHQVTQMGQEVILRCVPISNHLYFYWYRQILGQKVEFLVSFYNNEISEKSEIFDDQFSVERPDGSNFTLKIRSTKLEDSAMYFCASSEAFGQYNSPLHFGNGTRLTVT.